The table lists the clone carrying this T cell receptor beta chain with a few counts. The target antigen is unknown. CDR1 is SGHKS, CDR2 YYEKEE, per germline (reference sequence). The CDR3 sequence is 14 residues long. V was shortened by 0 bases and J by 6 bases, with 13 bases between the two germline ends. The data stem from a study of T cells in Graves' hyperthyroidism and ophthalmopathy. Findings of the study overall: The majority of expanded thyroid clonotypes above 0.001 also appeared in blood.

The authors deemed Graves' hyperthyroidism stable absent ophthalmopathy progression within 18 months. Diagnosis of hyperthyroidism was new in patients aged 18 to 65, and its duration was under 2 months. Together with thyroid ultrasound, orbital computed tomography, serum thyroxine and TRAb, clinical symptoms were used for diagnoses. Amplified TCR beta CDR3 regions derived from RNA transcripts. The TCR CDR3 first-round RT-PCR relied on the HTBI primer set. TCRdb re-called the multiplex PCR reads through MiXCR, storing one row per CDR3 protein. The top ten hold over 45% of the sample, which has under 400,000 distinct CDR3 sequences, over 20% seen once.

Sequencing used blood. This clonotype was obtained from a woman in her forties or fifties with Graves' hyperthyroidism. The V call is TRBV5-5, the J call TRBJ2-7; perhaps D is TRBD1 or TRBD2 (5 bases each). Here the CDR3 DNA reads TGTGCCAGCAGCTTGGTGGGACCCTCTCTCGAGCAGTACTTC. Translated: CASSLVGPSLEQYF.